This T cell receptor beta chain was profiled in a study of vaccination and CD4 T cells after COVID-19. Study summary: Diagnosis preceded the drawing of post-COVID samples by a median approximately 110 days (range 35 to 161). Overlapping spike peptides from SARS-CoV-2, HCoV-NL63, HCoV-OC43 and HCoV-229E served to stimulate the cells. Control cultures received a CEFX pool, an HIV-1 Nef pool, or no peptide.

Researchers used the Oncomine TCR Beta short-read assay to sequence DNA from cultured CD4+ T cells. Cultured CD4+ T cells were the source of extracted genomic DNA. TCRdb ran MiXCR on the PCR reads and lists one entry per CDR3 protein. Of 15,000 to 17,000 distinct CDR3 sequences in the sample, roughly 61% are singletons; the top ten hold about 12%. Treatment of the sample: roughly nine-day PBMC culture with coronavirus spike peptide pools or control peptides (ViraFEST assay). Notes on this clonotype: Its antigen is unidentified.

The CDR3 loop spans 13 amino acids. V was shortened by 0 bases and J by 4 bases, with 7 bases between the two germline ends. CDR1 and CDR2 from the germline V gene are DFQATT and SNEGSKA (reference sequence). Sequences were obtained from CD4+ T cells from blood, cultured in vitro. The clonotype originates from a human donor who had recovered from COVID-19. The gene calls are TRBV20-1 and TRBJ1-5, with D unclear. This CDR3 is CSAREGSNQPQHF. The DNA for the CDR3 is TGCAGTGCTAGAGAAGGGAGTAATCAGCCCCAGCATTTT.